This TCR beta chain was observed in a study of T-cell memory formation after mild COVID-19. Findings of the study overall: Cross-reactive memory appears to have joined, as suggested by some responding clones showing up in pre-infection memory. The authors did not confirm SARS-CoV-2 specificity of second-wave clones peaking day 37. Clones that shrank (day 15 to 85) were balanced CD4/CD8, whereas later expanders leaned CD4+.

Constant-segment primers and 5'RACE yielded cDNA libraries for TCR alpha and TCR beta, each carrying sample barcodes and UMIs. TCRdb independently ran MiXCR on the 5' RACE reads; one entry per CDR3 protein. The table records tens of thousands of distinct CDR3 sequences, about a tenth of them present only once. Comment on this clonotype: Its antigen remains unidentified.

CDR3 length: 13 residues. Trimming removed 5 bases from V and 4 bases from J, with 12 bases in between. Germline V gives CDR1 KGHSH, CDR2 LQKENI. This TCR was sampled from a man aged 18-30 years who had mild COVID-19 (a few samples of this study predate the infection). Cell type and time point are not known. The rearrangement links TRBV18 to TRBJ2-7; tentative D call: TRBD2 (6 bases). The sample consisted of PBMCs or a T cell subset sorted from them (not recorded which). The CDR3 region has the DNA TGTGCCAGCTCATTGCGGGAACGGTACGAGCAGTACGTC. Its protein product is CASSLRERYEQYV.